This T cell receptor beta chain was obtained from a study of blood T cell repertoires in COVID-19. Germline V gene sequence: CDR1 SGHTA, CDR2 FQGNSA. V lost 5 bases and J 9 bases, leaving 20 bases between the germline ends. The CDR3 is 16 residues long. Original handling: By means of reference gene primer amplification, nucleated cell counts were estimated. The method was immunoSEQ multiplex PCR; TCRdb's version includes in-frame clones alone and lacks a portion of them. The D gene and trimming were derived from the DNA, and the V and J assignments and clone size from that table. The table has approximately 170,000 clones, 90% to 95% seen once.

The chain has TRBV7-2 and TRBJ1-6, with D possibly being TRBD1 (6 bases). Sequencing used peripheral blood. The sequence was collected from a woman aged 60-70 years with COVID-19, enrolled during active disease. The CDR3 DNA sequence: TGTGCCAGCAGCCCGCTCAGGGGAGCAGATAGTTCACCCCTCCACTTT. Its protein is CASSPLRGADSSPLHF.